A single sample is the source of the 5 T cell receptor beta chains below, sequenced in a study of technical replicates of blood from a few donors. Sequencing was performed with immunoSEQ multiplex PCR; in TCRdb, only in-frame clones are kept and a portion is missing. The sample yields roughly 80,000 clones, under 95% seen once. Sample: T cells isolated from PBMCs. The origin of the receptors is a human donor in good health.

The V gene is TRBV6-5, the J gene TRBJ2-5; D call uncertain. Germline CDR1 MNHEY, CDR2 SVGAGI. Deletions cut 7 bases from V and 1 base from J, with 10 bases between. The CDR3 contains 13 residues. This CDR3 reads CASTAVLQETQYF. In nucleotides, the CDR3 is TGTGCCAGCACCGCGGTACTCCAAGAGACCCAGTACTTC.

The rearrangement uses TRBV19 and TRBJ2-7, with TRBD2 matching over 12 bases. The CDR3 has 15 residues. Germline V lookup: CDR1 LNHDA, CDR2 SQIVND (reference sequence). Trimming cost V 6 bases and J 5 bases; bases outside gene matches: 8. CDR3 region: CASSLTSGRNHEQYF. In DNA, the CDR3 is TGTGCCAGTAGCCTAACTAGCGGGAGGAATCACGAGCAGTACTTC.

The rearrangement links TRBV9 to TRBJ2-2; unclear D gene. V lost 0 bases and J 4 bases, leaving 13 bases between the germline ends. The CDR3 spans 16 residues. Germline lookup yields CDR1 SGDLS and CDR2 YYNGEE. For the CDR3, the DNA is TGTGCCAGCAGCGTAGCGAGCGTTCGTGGCACCGGGGAGCTGTTTTTT. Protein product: CASSVASVRGTGELFF.

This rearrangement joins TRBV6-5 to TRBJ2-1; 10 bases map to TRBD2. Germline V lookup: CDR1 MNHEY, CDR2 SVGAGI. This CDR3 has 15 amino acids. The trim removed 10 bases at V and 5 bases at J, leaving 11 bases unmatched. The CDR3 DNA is TGTGCCACGTTAGGGGGGACTAGCGCCAACAATGAGCAGTTCTTC. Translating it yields CATLGGTSANNEQFF.

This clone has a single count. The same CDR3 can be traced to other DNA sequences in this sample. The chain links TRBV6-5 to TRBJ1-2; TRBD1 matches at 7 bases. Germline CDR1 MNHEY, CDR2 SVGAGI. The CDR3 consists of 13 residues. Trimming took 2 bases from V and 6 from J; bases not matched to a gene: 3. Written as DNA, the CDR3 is TGTGCCAGCAGTTACGGGCAGGGGGATGGCTACACCTTC. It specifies CASSYGQGDGYTF.